This T cell receptor (beta chain) was observed in a study of blood T cell repertoires in COVID-19. Study context: COVID-19 samples, acute and convalescent, were from the United States, Italy and Spain. T cells, B-cell-depleted T cells, or PBMCs supplied cDNA or gDNA.

Germline CDR1 LGHNA, CDR2 YNFKEQ. The CDR3 spans 13 residues. In the authors' workflow: Reference gene primer amplification gave estimated nucleated cell counts. This table comes from immunoSEQ multiplex PCR, and its TCRdb copy is limited to in-frame clones, with some not included. D and trimming were read from the DNA, whereas the V and J calls and clone size are those reported in that table. The top ten hold around 26% of the sample, which has under 150,000 clones, approximately 88% seen once. This clone was recorded only once. One end of the junction is discordant with germline, which a read error may explain. The sample has other DNA sequences that encode this CDR3 too.

Sequencing input: peripheral blood. This clonotype originated in a human donor in a cohort sampled during active COVID-19. The chain uses TRBV4-2 and TRBJ1-2; TRBD1 might be the D (5 bases). In DNA, the CDR3 is TGTGCCAGCAGCCAAGGGGGGGGAAATGGCTACACCTTT. Amino acid sequence: CASSQGGGNGYTF.